The clone carrying this T cell receptor beta chain was counted a single time. This specimen comes from a study of blood T cell repertoires in COVID-19. About the research overall: COVID-19 samples from acute and convalescent phases originated in the United States, Italy and Spain. T cells, B-cell-depleted T cells, or PBMCs provided the cDNA or gDNA that served as material.

Authors' data handling: Amplification from reference gene primers served as the basis for estimated nucleated cell counts. Some clones are missing from TCRdb's copy, which holds only in-frame ones; the method was immunoSEQ multiplex PCR. Clone size and the V and J calls come from that table; the DNA yielded D and trimming. The sample lists around 270,000 clones, about four fifths occurring once. The origin of this receptor is a middle-aged woman who had recovered from COVID-19. Material for sequencing was peripheral blood.

The CDR3 region is CASSDSLTEAFF. The CDR3 nucleotides are TGTGCCAGCAGTGACTCCCTCACTGAAGCTTTCTTT. V and J are TRBV2 and TRBJ1-1, with D unclear. V was shortened by 3 bases and J by 4 bases, with 6 bases between the two germline ends. The length of the CDR3 is 12 residues. Germline values: CDR1 SNHLY, CDR2 FYNNEI.